Listed here are 18 T cell receptor beta chains from one sample, sequenced in a study of human T cells and chemical hapten exposure. Each CDR3 protein is one row after TCRdb ran MiXCR on the RACE reads. The table lists more than 80,000 distinct CDR3 sequences, 11% of them singletons, with approximately 3.3% in the top ten. Indicated time point: pre-sensitization, week 0. Regarding treatment: therapeutic diphenylcyclopropenone sensitization with weekly scalp DPC. The source material was whole blood, sampled in connection with sensitization to the hapten diphenylcyclopropenone (DPC). Receptor source: a woman in her sixties with alopecia areata. Some clones in this sample may be carry-over from other donors' samples.

At least ten counts were recorded for this clonotype. The chain employs TRBV5-1 and TRBJ2-1; TRBD2 matches at 7 bases. Trimming at V came to 3 bases and at J to 0 bases, leaving 6 bases not matched to a gene. The CDR3 loop spans 16 amino acids. Germline CDR1 reads SGHRS; CDR2 reads YFSETQ. Here the CDR3 DNA reads TGCGCCAGCAGCTCAGGCGGGGGTAGCTCCTACAATGAGCAGTTCTTC. Translated, it gives CASSSGGGSSYNEQFF.

This clonotype showed up many times. The chain has TRBV7-6 and TRBJ2-3; D is perhaps TRBD1 or TRBD2 (5 bases each). Trimming cost V 1 base and J 0 bases, with 11 bases left between them. Germline V lookup: CDR1 SGHVS, CDR2 FNYEAQ. CDR3 size: 16 residues. The CDR3: CASSLGPGRSTDTQYF. The CDR3 DNA follows: TGTGCCAGCAGCTTAGGCCCGGGACGGAGCACAGATACGCAGTATTTT.

There are a few counts of this clonotype. The J gene is TRBJ1-2, the V gene TRBV7-8; 11 bases match TRBD1. This CDR3 is 17 amino acids long. Germline loops: CDR1 SGHVS, CDR2 FQNEAQ. The J segment lost 11 bases and the V segment lost 5 bases, leaving 19 bases of the junction unmatched. This CDR3 reads CASSPRVGTGGIVGYTF. DNA of the CDR3: TGTGCCAGCAGCCCGCGGGTCGGGACAGGGGGAATAGTGGGTTACACCTTC. The full variable domain, completed using reference TRBV7-8 and TRBJ1-2, is GAGVSQSPRYKVAKRGQDVALRCDPISGHVSLFWYQQALGQGPEFLTYFQNEAQLDKSGLPSDRFFAERPEGSVSTLKIQRTQQEDSAVYLCASSPRVGTGGIVGYTFGSGTRLTVV.

This clonotype turned up a few times. The V gene is TRBV6-6, the J gene TRBJ2-7; D is perhaps TRBD1 or TRBD2 (5 bases each). The germline V and J ends were trimmed by 0 bases and 2 bases, with 11 bases remaining between them. CDR1 MNHNY and CDR2 SVGAGI come from the germline V gene (reference sequence). The CDR3 extends over 15 amino acids. The CDR3 is CASSYSWDRAYEQYF. In DNA form, the CDR3 reads TGTGCCAGCAGTTACTCGTGGGACCGTGCCTACGAGCAGTACTTC.

This clonotype was counted at least ten times. The chain joins TRBV6-2 or TRBV6-3 to TRBJ1-1, with a possible D match to TRBD1 (5 bases). Germline V gene lookup returns CDR1 MNHEY and CDR2 SVGEGT. There are 14 residues in the CDR3. V was shortened by 2 bases and J by 4 bases, with 11 bases between the two germline ends. CDR3 bases: TGTGCCAGCAGTTACGTTTGGGGCAGCACTGAAGCTTTCTTT. Amino acid sequence: CASSYVWGSTEAFF.

This clonotype was counted at least ten times. V and J are TRBV18 and TRBJ1-2, with D perhaps TRBD1 (6 bases). The CDR3 loop spans 14 amino acids. Trimming took off 3 bases at V and 2 bases at J, with 10 bases between the two ends. Germline-derived CDR1 and CDR2 are KGHSH and LQKENI. CDR3 nucleotides: TGTGCCAGCTCACCTTCGACAGGCAACTATGGCTACACCTTC. Translated, it gives CASSPSTGNYGYTF.

This clonotype was observed at least ten times. The rearrangement joins TRBV6-1 to TRBJ1-1; unclear D gene. The CDR3 contains 12 residues. Per germline, CDR1 MNHNS and CDR2 SASEGT. Trimming pared 3 bases from V and 13 bases from J, leaving 15 bases between. CDR3 protein: CASSEMEGMVFF. DNA for the CDR3: TGTGCCAGCAGTGAGATGGAGGGAATGGTTTTCTTT.

This clonotype was picked up a small number of times. The chain recombines TRBV29-1 with TRBJ1-1; no clear D. V dropped 5 bases and J dropped 1 base, with 5 bases sitting between them. The germline V gene has CDR1 SQVTM and CDR2 ANQGSEA. This CDR3 contains 11 residues. The CDR3 region has the DNA TGCAGCGTTCCGGGGAACACTGAAGCTTTCTTT. It encodes CSVPGNTEAFF.

The rearrangement links TRBV19 to TRBJ1-5, with 7 bases that match TRBD1. Germline V gene sequence: CDR1 LNHDA, CDR2 SQIVND (reference sequence). The ends lost 8 bases at V and 0 bases at J; junction bases unmatched: 16. The CDR3 spans 18 residues. CDR3 DNA sequence: TGTGCCAGTTTAAAGAGTTCGGGACAGTCGTATAGCAATCAGCCCCAGCATTTT. The encoded protein is CASLKSSGQSYSNQPQHF.

This clonotype was observed many times. The rearrangement uses TRBV7-9 and TRBJ2-6; either TRBD1 or TRBD2 may fit D (6 bases each). The CDR3 totals 16 residues. With 1 base removed from V and 4 bases from J, the gap between germline ends came to 11 bases. The germline gives CDR1 SEHNR, CDR2 FQNEAQ (reference sequence). CDR3 DNA: TGTGCCAGCAGCTTAGTAGGGGGGACAGGGGCCAACGTCCTGACTTTC. It specifies CASSLVGGTGANVLTF.

This chain joins TRBV6-5 and TRBJ2-7, with D perhaps TRBD1 (5 bases). The CDR3 extends over 14 amino acids. V dropped 0 bases and J dropped 2 bases, with 8 bases sitting between them. The germline V gene has CDR1 MNHEY and CDR2 SVGAGI. The CDR3 region is CASSYSRRAYEQYF. The CDR3 coding sequence is TGTGCCAGCAGTTACTCTCGCAGGGCCTACGAGCAGTACTTC.

This clonotype was recorded many times. The V call is TRBV15, the J call TRBJ1-6, with TRBD1 matching 8 bases. With 10 bases clipped from V and 10 bases from J, the junction kept 15 bases outside the gene matches. The CDR3 totals 15 residues. Germline assignment: CDR1 LNHNV and CDR2 YYDKDF (reference sequence). CDR3 protein: CAIIARQGRRSPLHF. CDR3 in DNA: TGTGCCATCATCGCGCGACAGGGGAGACGATCACCCCTCCACTTT. Filled out from reference TRBV15 and TRBJ1-6, the complete variable domain reads DAMVIQNPRYQVTQFGKPVTLSCSQTLNHNVMYWYQQKSSQAPKLLFHYYDKDFNNEADTPDNFQSRRPNTSFCFLDIRSPGLGDTAMYLCAIIARQGRRSPLHFGNGTRLTVT.

This clonotype showed up many times. The chain employs TRBV18 and TRBJ1-1, with D perhaps matching TRBD1 (5 bases). The germline gives CDR1 KGHSH, CDR2 LQKENI. The V end was cut by 2 bases, the J end by 7 bases, with 11 bases between. This CDR3 region has 13 residues. CDR3 bases: TGTGCCAGCTCACCAAGCCCGGGGGATGAAGCTTTCTTT. Encoded protein: CASSPSPGDEAFF. Looking up the rest from reference TRBV18 and TRBJ1-1 gives the full variable domain: NAGVMQNPRHLVRRRGQEARLRCSPMKGHSHVYWYRQLPEEGLKFMVYLQKENIIDESGMPKERFSAEFPKEGPSILRIQQVVRGDSAAYFCASSPSPGDEAFFGQGTRLTVV.

This clonotype was seen ten or more times. One junction end disagrees with the germline gene, perhaps due to a read error. The chain joins TRBV7-7 to TRBJ2-2, with TRBD2 identical over 12 bases. Germline lookup yields CDR1 SSHAT and CDR2 FNYEAQ (reference sequence). This CDR3 spans 16 amino acids. CDR3 sequence: CASSPGLAGRSGELFF. In nucleotides, the CDR3 is TGTGCTAGCAGCCCAGGACTAGCGGGACGGTCGGGGGAGCTGTTTTTT.

This clonotype was found many times. This chain links TRBV12-3 or TRBV12-4 with TRBJ1-2; TRBD1 might be the D (6 bases). This CDR3 has 14 amino acids. Trimming stripped 6 bases from V and 5 bases from J, with 16 bases between. The CDR3 spells CASRLPGGRYGYTF. CDR3 nucleotides: TGTGCCAGCAGACTACCCGGGGGCAGATATGGCTACACCTTC.

Here the CDR3 reads CASSPGEGSYEQYF. The CDR3 coding sequence is TGTGCCAGCTCACCGGGGGAGGGTAGCTACGAGCAGTACTTC. The V gene is TRBV18, the J gene TRBJ2-7, with TRBD2 matching over 7 bases. The V segment lost 3 bases and the J segment 3 bases; nucleotides outside the gene matches: 5. Germline V gene lookup returns CDR1 KGHSH and CDR2 LQKENI. The CDR3 covers 14 residues.

This clonotype has at least ten counts. The DNA of the CDR3 is TGTGCCAGCTCAACCGGACAGTACAATGAGCAGTTCTTC. It yields the protein CASSTGQYNEQFF. V is TRBV18 and J is TRBJ2-1; TRBD1 might be the D (6 bases). The germline V and J ends were trimmed by 5 bases and 4 bases, with 9 bases remaining between them. This CDR3 is built from 13 residues. Germline loops: CDR1 KGHSH, CDR2 LQKENI.

This clonotype was seen a handful of times. The chain combines TRBV12-3 or TRBV12-4 with TRBJ1-1; D unresolved. The CDR3 spans 14 residues. V lost 1 base, J lost 2 bases, and 8 bases lay in between. The CDR3 DNA is TGTGCCAGCAGTTTAGTTCGGACCAACACTGAAGCTTTCTTT. The encoded protein is CASSLVRTNTEAFF.